A selection of T cell receptor beta chains follows, all from one sample in a study of neoadjuvant nivolumab and ipilimumab in lung cancer. Some clones are missing from TCRdb's copy, which holds only in-frame ones; the method was immunoSEQ multiplex PCR. The sample shows approximately 35,000 clones, about 92% of them seen only once. This specimen was peripheral blood, taken after neoadjuvant nivolumab, alone or with ipilimumab, at or shortly before surgery. The receptors stem from an adult with non-small cell lung cancer. CDR3s include the opening cysteine and the closing phenylalanine or tryptophan. A D gene is named only where the DNA matches it firmly.

j_gene,d_gene,v_gene,CDR3nt,CDR3aa
TRBJ2-1,-,TRBV10-2,TGCGCCAGCAGCGGCTGGGGGTTCAGCTCCTACAATGAGCAGTTCTTC,CASSGWGFSSYNEQFF
TRBJ2-5,-,TRBV29-1,TGCAGCGTTGACCCTAGCGACCAAGAGACCCAGTACTTC,CSVDPSDQETQYF
TRBJ2-1,-,TRBV9,TGTGCCAGCAGCGTAGGGGAGGGGGCTGGCAATGAGCAGTTCTTC,CASSVGEGAGNEQFF
TRBJ2-2,-,TRBV7-3,TGTGCCAGCAGTCAACCCGTCACCGGGGAGCTGTTTTTT,CASSQPVTGELFF
TRBJ2-7,TRBD1,TRBV5-6,TGTGCCAGCAGCTCAGACAGGGAACAGTACTTC,CASSSDREQYF
TRBJ1-2,-,TRBV9,TGTGCCAGCAGCGTAAGTTCCGGGATCGGGGGCTACACCTTC,CASSVSSGIGGYTF
TRBJ1-1,-,TRBV5-1,TGCGCCAGCAGCTTGGTGGCGGGGAGCACTGAAGCTTTCTTT,CASSLVAGSTEAFF
TRBJ2-2,TRBD1,TRBV5-1,TGCGCCAGCAGCTCCCAGTACGGACAGGGACCCGGGGAGCTGTTTTTT,CASSSQYGQGPGELFF
TRBJ1-2,-,TRBV5-5,TGTGCCAGCAGCTTGATTCCAGACTTCTATGGCTACACCTTC,CASSLIPDFYGYTF
TRBJ2-2,TRBD1,TRBV5-1,TGCGCCAGCGGCCTCGACCCCCCGATTGGACAGGGGAGCACCGGGGAGCTGTTTTTT,CASGLDPPIGQGSTGELFF
TRBJ1-2,-,TRBV12-5,TGTGCTAGTGGTTTGGTAACGGGGGGTAACTATGGCTACACCTTC,CASGLVTGGNYGYTF
TRBJ2-7,TRBD2,TRBV5-8,TGTGCCAGCAGCTTCGGACTAGCGGGAGGGGTAATTTACGAGCAGTACTTC,CASSFGLAGGVIYEQYF
TRBJ2-1,-,TRBV5-5,TGTGCCAGCAGCTTGGCCGGCAGGGATCATGAGCAGTTCTTC,CASSLAGRDHEQFF
TRBJ2-3,-,TRBV9,TGTGCCAGCAGCCGTATCGCGGAAACAGATACGCAGTATTTT,CASSRIAETDTQYF
TRBJ2-7,-,TRBV5-5,TGTGCCAGCAGTTCCCGGTCGGGGGCCGAGCAGTACTTC,CASSSRSGAEQYF
TRBJ2-1,-,TRBV29-1,TGCAGCGTTGAAGGATCGCAAGTGAATGAGCAGTTCTTC,CSVEGSQVNEQFF
TRBJ1-2,-,TRBV18,TGTGCCAGCTCACCAGGCGAGGTTTCCTATGGCTACACCTTC,CASSPGEVSYGYTF
TRBJ2-4,TRBD1,TRBV11-1,TGTGCCAGCAGCTATGGGACAGGGAGGGGAAACATTCAGTACTTC,CASSYGTGRGNIQYF
TRBJ1-2,TRBD1,TRBV6-5,TGTGCCAGCAGCCACGGACAGGGATCAGTCTATGGCTACACCTTC,CASSHGQGSVYGYTF
TRBJ1-5,-,TRBV6-1,TGTGCCAGCAGTGAGGTATCAGTTCAGCCCCAGCATTTT,CASSEVSVQPQHF